These 24 T cell receptor beta chains were all obtained from the same sample, sequenced in a study of T cells generated in artificial thymic organoids. TCRalpha and TCRbeta libraries were amplified separately by semi-nested PCR with TRAC or TRBC reverse primers. TCRdb recomputed calls from the 5' RACE reads with MiXCR, one row per CDR3 protein. The table records more than 3,000 distinct CDR3 sequences, roughly 34% of them present only once. Specimen: naive CD8+ T cells from blood. The sample's subset: CD3+TCRalphabeta+CD8SP T cells; for blood, CD45RO-CCR7+ naive CD8+ T cells. These receptors were collected from a human donor who gave cord blood stem cells for thymic organoid culture, a cardiac surgery patient who gave postnatal thymus, or a blood donor (not recorded which).

This clonotype occurred a few times. The V call is TRBV5-1, the J call TRBJ2-7; the D is unclear. Germline CDR1 and CDR2: SGHRS and YFSETQ. CDR3 length: 13 amino acids. V was trimmed by 1 base and J by 6 bases, leaving 11 bases between them. CDR3 sequence: CASSLRRSGEQYF. CDR3 in DNA: TGCGCCAGCAGCTTGCGGAGATCTGGCGAGCAGTACTTC.

This clonotype was counted a few times. This rearrangement joins TRBV19 to TRBJ2-1; 10 bases are shared with TRBD2. Per germline, CDR1 LNHDA and CDR2 SQIVND (reference sequence). The CDR3 length is 15 residues. J lost 7 bases, V lost 4 bases, and 7 bases had no gene match. CDR3 sequence: CASSKSPSGGNEQFF. The CDR3, as DNA: TGTGCCAGTAGTAAATCCCCTAGCGGGGGTAATGAGCAGTTCTTC.

The genes are TRBV6-5 and TRBJ2-5; 8 bases map to TRBD2. Germline V CDR1 and CDR2: MNHEY, SVGAGI. This CDR3 has 15 amino acids. Losses at the gene ends were 6 bases for V and 3 bases for J; bases not matched to a gene: 9. The DNA of the CDR3 is TGTGCCAGCAGCCGGGGAGGGGGACTAGAAGAGACCCAGTACTTC. It yields the protein CASSRGGGLEETQYF.

By sample fraction, this clonotype is medium-sized. The genes are TRBV29-1 and TRBJ2-5; D possibly corresponds to TRBD1 (5 bases). The V gene's germline CDR1 is SQVTM and CDR2 ANQGSEA. The CDR3 extends over 15 amino acids. The V gene lost 0 bases and the J gene lost 5 bases, with 16 bases spanning the gap. The CDR3 reads CSVEDTPTDTETQYF. The CDR3 region has the DNA TGCAGCGTTGAAGACACCCCGACAGATACGGAGACCCAGTACTTC.

The genes are TRBV9 and TRBJ2-1, with TRBD2 matching over 12 bases. CDR1 SGDLS and CDR2 YYNGEE come from the germline V gene. The junction had 6 bases not matched to a gene; V was cut back by 4 bases and J by 10 bases. The CDR3 runs 14 residues. The CDR3 loop reads CASSSWTSGNEQFF. The CDR3 nucleotides are TGTGCCAGCAGCTCATGGACTAGCGGGAACGAGCAGTTCTTC.

This clonotype showed up just a few times. The gene calls are TRBV2 and TRBJ2-2, with 9 bases aligning to TRBD2. The V gene's germline CDR1 is SNHLY and CDR2 FYNNEI. With 7 bases clipped from V and 7 bases from J, the junction kept 7 bases outside the gene matches. CDR3 length equals 14 residues. The CDR3 protein is CASMKRGVLGELFF. The CDR3 DNA is TGTGCCAGCATGAAGCGGGGGGTTCTCGGGGAGCTGTTTTTT.

The J gene is TRBJ2-1, the V gene TRBV20-1; D uncertain. CDR1 and CDR2 from the germline V gene are DFQATT and SNEGSKA (reference sequence). The CDR3 runs 12 residues. The ends were cut back, 6 bases at V and 5 bases at J, with 11 bases in the middle. In DNA, the CDR3 is TGCAGTGCAGTGCTCTTGGACAATGAGCAGTTCTTC. Encoded protein: CSAVLLDNEQFF.

Within the sample, this clonotype is medium-sized. The chain has TRBV6-6 and TRBJ2-2; TRBD1 aligns across 11 bases. J gave up 7 bases and V 4 bases, and 5 bases lay outside the gene matches. This CDR3 has 15 residues. Germline CDR1 MNHNY, CDR2 SVGAGI (reference sequence). Here the CDR3 DNA reads TGTGCCAGCAGTTTGTCGGGACAGGGGGTCGGGGAGCTGTTTTTT. Residues: CASSLSGQGVGELFF.

This clonotype has only a few counts. The CDR3 spells CSAREGFSSYEQYF. The CDR3 nucleotides read TGCAGTGCTAGAGAGGGGTTTAGCTCCTACGAGCAGTACTTC. The chain carries TRBV20-1 and TRBJ2-7; no reliable D call. Per germline, CDR1 DFQATT and CDR2 SNEGSKA (reference sequence). The CDR3 runs 14 residues. V gave up 0 bases and J gave up 0 bases, with 9 bases separating them.

This chain connects TRBV6-5 to TRBJ2-2; D remains unclear. The V gene's germline CDR1 is MNHEY and CDR2 SVGAGI. The CDR3 length is 16 residues. Trimming stripped 2 bases from V and 6 bases from J, with 16 bases between. The CDR3 DNA is TGTGCCAGCAGTTACGGTCTCGGGCAGCTCGCCGGGGAGCTGTTTTTT. Amino acid sequence: CASSYGLGQLAGELFF.

This rearrangement joins TRBV6-2 or TRBV6-3 to TRBJ1-5, with TRBD1 as a possible D gene (5 bases). Looked up from germline, CDR1 is MNHEY and CDR2 is SVGEGT. The CDR3 totals 14 residues. The germline V and J ends were trimmed by 1 base and 5 bases, with 9 bases remaining between them. This chain's CDR3 is CASSYWGSHQPQHF. For the CDR3, the DNA is TGTGCCAGCAGTTACTGGGGGTCGCATCAGCCCCAGCATTTT.

The chain recombines TRBV12-3 or TRBV12-4 with TRBJ2-5; D perhaps matches TRBD2 (5 bases). V lost 2 bases and J 5 bases, leaving 12 bases between the germline ends. CDR3 length equals 14 residues. CDR3 amino acids: CASSLNPTGETQYF. The CDR3 nucleotides are TGTGCCAGCAGTTTAAATCCCACGGGGGAGACCCAGTACTTC.

The V call is TRBV20-1, the J call TRBJ1-5; D remains unclear. This CDR3 is built from 18 residues. Trimming removed 1 base at V and 2 bases at J, with 21 bases between. Per the germline V gene, CDR1 is DFQATT and CDR2 is SNEGSKA (reference sequence). The DNA of the CDR3 is TGCAGTGCTAGAGTTTGGAAAGAGGGAGGAATACGCAATCAGCCCCAGCATTTT. Amino acids: CSARVWKEGGIRNQPQHF.

This chain links TRBV20-1 with TRBJ1-2; possibly TRBD1 for D (5 bases). Germline V gene data show CDR1 as DFQATT and CDR2 as SNEGSKA (reference sequence). Trimming pared 7 bases from V and 6 bases from J, leaving 24 bases between. The CDR3 runs 15 residues. CDR3 DNA sequence: TGCAGTGTCCTACTCCTAAGGGGTCAGATAGATGGCTACACCTTC. It is translated as CSVLLLRGQIDGYTF.

By sample fraction, this clonotype is medium-sized (0.01 to 0.1%). The chain employs TRBV29-1 and TRBJ1-3; D possibly corresponds to TRBD1 (5 bases). With 3 bases removed from V and 3 bases from J, the gap between germline ends came to 15 bases. Germline assignment: CDR1 SQVTM and CDR2 ANQGSEA. The CDR3 runs 15 residues. CDR3 region: CSVEPRGLGGNTIYF. As DNA, the CDR3 is TGCAGCGTTGAGCCGAGGGGCTTAGGTGGAAACACCATATATTTT.

This clonotype is medium-sized within its sample. CDR3 sequence reads: CASSQGDGSSTDTQYF. CDR3 coding DNA: TGCGCCAGCAGCCAAGGGGACGGTTCTAGCACAGATACGCAGTATTTT. The gene calls are TRBV4-1 and TRBJ2-3; D might be TRBD1 or TRBD2, each matching 5 bases. The CDR3 consists of 16 residues. Germline V lookup: CDR1 MGHRA, CDR2 YSYEKL. Trimming took 1 base from V and 0 from J, leaving 11 bases between them.

This clonotype was detected only a few times. The rearrangement uses TRBV4-3 and TRBJ1-1; D might be TRBD1 (5 bases). The length of the CDR3 is 16 residues. Germline CDR1 and CDR2: LGHNA and YSLEER. V lost 0 bases and J 2 bases, leaving 13 bases between the germline ends. CDR3 sequence: CASSQDLRRGNTEAFF. The CDR3 DNA reads TGCGCCAGCAGCCAAGATTTAAGAAGGGGAAACACTGAAGCTTTCTTT.

In this sample, this clonotype is large. This chain links TRBV4-1 with TRBJ2-3; no firm D call. The germline V gene encodes CDR1 MGHRA and CDR2 YSYEKL. This CDR3 has 14 amino acids. V was trimmed by 6 bases and J by 1 base, leaving 11 bases between them. This CDR3 reads CASSQQTGTDTQYF. The CDR3 region has the DNA TGCGCCAGCAGTCAACAGACCGGCACAGATACGCAGTATTTT.

With regard to this clonotype: A read error may explain this, as a much larger clone is one base away. The chain uses TRBV27 and TRBJ2-3; D possibly corresponds to TRBD2 (6 bases). Germline CDR1 reads MNHEY; CDR2 reads SMNVEV (reference sequence). This CDR3 has 14 amino acids. The DNA of the CDR3 is TGTGCCAGCAGTTCCTGGGACTTCACAGATACGCAGTGTTTT. The encoded protein is CASSSWDFTDTQCF.

This clonotype was observed a few times. V usage is TRBV6-2 or TRBV6-3 and J usage is TRBJ2-2; D possibly uses TRBD1 or TRBD2 (6 bases each). CDR1 is MNHEY, CDR2 SVGEGT, per germline. The V gene lost 6 bases and the J gene lost 1 base, with 18 bases spanning the gap. The CDR3 length is 17 residues. The CDR3 sequence: CASSPRGGGLNTGELFF. DNA of the CDR3: TGTGCCAGCAGCCCAAGAGGGGGAGGATTGAACACCGGGGAGCTGTTTTTT.

This clonotype ranks as medium-sized. J is TRBJ2-7 and V is TRBV7-9; no definite D call. V was pared by 4 bases and J by 3 bases, with 16 bases between. CDR3 length: 15 residues. Germline CDR1 reads SEHNR; CDR2 reads FQNEAQ (reference sequence). The CDR3 bases are TGTGCCAGCAGCTCCCCCAGCAGGCTAAGCTACGAGCAGTACTTC. This codes for CASSSPSRLSYEQYF.

This clonotype was seen once. A read error is possible here, since a much larger clone lies one base away. The rearrangement links TRBV24-1 to TRBJ2-1, with TRBD2 as a possible D gene (6 bases). Germline loops: CDR1 KGHDR, CDR2 SFDVKD. There are 15 residues in the CDR3. The DNA of the CDR3 is TGTGCCACCAGTGATGTGTCTAGCGCATACAGTGAGCAGTTCTTC. Protein sequence: CATSDVSSAYSEQFF.

By share of the sample, this clonotype is large. V gene TRBV5-1 combines with J gene TRBJ1-1; TRBD1 aligns across 7 bases. Per germline, CDR1 SGHRS and CDR2 YFSETQ. The length of the CDR3 is 15 residues. V lost 4 bases to trimming and J lost 0 bases; unmatched junction nucleotides: 6. CDR3 in amino acids: CASSMATGMNTEAFF. CDR3 bases: TGCGCCAGCAGCATGGCGACAGGGATGAACACTGAAGCTTTCTTT.

This clonotype occurred a few times. V is TRBV29-1 and J is TRBJ2-3; D gene uncertain. The DNA end lines up better with TRBJ1-5; the J call may be wrong. Per germline, CDR1 SQVTM and CDR2 ANQGSEA. The CDR3 has 14 amino acids. The CDR3 protein is CSVEGLQHTDTQHF. Here the CDR3 DNA reads TGCAGCGTTGAGGGCCTTCAACACACAGATACGCAGCATTTT.